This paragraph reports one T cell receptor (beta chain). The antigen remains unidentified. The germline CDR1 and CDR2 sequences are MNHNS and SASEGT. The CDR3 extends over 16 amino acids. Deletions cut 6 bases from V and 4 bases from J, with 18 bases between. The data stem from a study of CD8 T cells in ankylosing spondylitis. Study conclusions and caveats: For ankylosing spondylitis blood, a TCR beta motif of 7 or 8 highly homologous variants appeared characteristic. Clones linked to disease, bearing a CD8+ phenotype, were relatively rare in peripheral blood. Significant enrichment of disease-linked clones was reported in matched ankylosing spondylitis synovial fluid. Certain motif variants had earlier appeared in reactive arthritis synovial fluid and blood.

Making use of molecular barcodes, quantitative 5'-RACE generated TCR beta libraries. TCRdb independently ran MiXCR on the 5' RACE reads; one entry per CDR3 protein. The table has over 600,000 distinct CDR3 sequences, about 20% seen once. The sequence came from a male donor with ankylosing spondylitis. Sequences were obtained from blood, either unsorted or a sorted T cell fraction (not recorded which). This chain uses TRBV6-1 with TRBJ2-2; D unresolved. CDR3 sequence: CASSATSPASTGELFF. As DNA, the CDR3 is TGTGCCAGCAGCGCCACTTCTCCGGCCTCCACCGGGGAGCTGTTTTTT.